These 20 T cell receptor beta chains were sequenced from one sample in a study of blood T cell repertoires in COVID-19. Clones were sequenced by immunoSEQ multiplex PCR, and TCRdb holds only the in-frame ones, with some missing. The top ten clones hold approximately 10% of a sample with about 260,000 clones, over 80% of them seen once. The specimen was peripheral blood. All receptors derive from an older woman with COVID-19, enrolled during active disease.

This chain uses TRBV6-5 with TRBJ1-1; D might be TRBD1 (5 bases). Trimming took off 8 bases at V and 1 base at J, with 8 bases between the two ends. Germline V gene lookup returns CDR1 MNHEY and CDR2 SVGAGI. The CDR3 runs to 12 residues. The CDR3 region is CASGRGNTEAFF. CDR3 nucleotides: TGTGCCAGCGGAAGGGGGAACACTGAAGCTTTCTTT.

The gene calls are TRBV7-9 and TRBJ1-2, with 9 bases that match TRBD1. Trimming cost V 8 bases and J 0 bases; bases outside gene matches: 7. CDR3 length: 15 residues. The germline V gene encodes CDR1 SEHNR and CDR2 FQNEAQ (reference sequence). CDR3 DNA sequence: TGTGCCAGCGGAAGAACAGGGGGCTCTAACTATGGCTACACCTTC. It specifies CASGRTGGSNYGYTF. Combining the CDR3 with reference TRBV7-9 and TRBJ1-2 gives the whole variable domain DTGVSQNPRHKITKRGQNVTFRCDPISEHNRLYWYRQTLGQGPEFLTYFQNEAQLEKSRLLSDRFSAERPKGSFSTLEIQRTEQGDSAMYLCASGRTGGSNYGYTFGSGTRLTVV.

CDR3 nucleotides: TGTGCCAGTAGTACAACGCGCGGGGGGGTGACCCAGTACTTC. Translating gives CASSTTRGGVTQYF. J is TRBJ2-5 and V is TRBV19; 9 nucleotides align to TRBD2. The V segment lost 4 bases and the J segment 7 bases; nucleotides outside the gene matches: 7. CDR3 length equals 14 residues. Per germline, CDR1 LNHDA and CDR2 SQIVND (reference sequence).

This sequence joins TRBV20-1 and TRBJ2-2; 9 nucleotides line up with TRBD2. The CDR3 sequence is 14 residues long. Germline lookup yields CDR1 DFQATT and CDR2 SNEGSKA (reference sequence). The V and J ends lost 3 bases and 7 bases, in that order; junction bases with no gene match: 6. CDR3 DNA: TGCAGTGCTAGTGGCGGGAGGGTGAACGGGGAGCTGTTTTTT. Amino acids: CSASGGRVNGELFF.

The rearrangement joins TRBV7-6 to TRBJ2-7, with a tentative D call TRBD2 (5 bases). The CDR3 is made up of 15 amino acids. V shed 5 bases and J shed 4 bases, with 18 bases lying between them. Per the germline V gene, CDR1 is SGHVS and CDR2 is FNYEAQ. CDR3 protein: CASSARAVKSYEQYF. The DNA for the CDR3 is TGTGCCAGCAGCGCCCGAGCGGTCAAGAGTTACGAGCAGTACTTC.

This chain connects TRBV6-1 to TRBJ2-1; D gene ambiguous. Trimming cost V 3 bases and J 0 bases, with 6 bases left between them. The CDR3 loop spans 14 amino acids. From germline, CDR1 is MNHNS and CDR2 SASEGT. The CDR3 nucleotides read TGTGCCAGCAGTGACAGTCCCTCCTACAATGAGCAGTTCTTC. Residues: CASSDSPSYNEQFF.

DNA for the CDR3: TGCGCCAGCAGTCCTCGGACTAGCGGTTCCCGAGAGACCCAGTACTTC. This encodes CASSPRTSGSRETQYF. The chain is built from TRBV23-1 and TRBJ2-5, with 10 bases identical to TRBD2. TRBV23-1 is an ORF for which the function is uncertain. The CDR3 has 16 amino acids. V gave up 4 bases and J gave up 4 bases; unmatched junction bases: 9.

This clone has a single count. The V call is TRBV3-1 (or the pseudogene TRBV3-2), the J call TRBJ2-1, with TRBD2 matching over 10 bases. The J segment lost 5 bases and the V segment lost 4 bases, leaving 14 bases of the junction unmatched. CDR3 length: 18 amino acids. Looked up from germline, CDR1 is LGHDT and CDR2 is YNNKEL (reference sequence). This CDR3 reads CASSRNPPLAGVHNEQFF. The CDR3 DNA follows: TGTGCCAGCAGCCGCAATCCCCCCCTAGCGGGGGTACACAATGAGCAGTTCTTC.

V and J are TRBV24-1 and TRBJ2-1; D perhaps matches TRBD2 (6 bases). This CDR3 contains 15 residues. The ends were cut back, 7 bases at V and 0 bases at J, with 12 bases in the middle. CDR1 is KGHDR, CDR2 SFDVKD, per germline. This chain's CDR3 is CATSGSLTSYNEQFF. The CDR3 nucleotides read TGTGCCACCAGCGGGAGTCTAACCTCCTACAATGAGCAGTTCTTC.

The chain has TRBV6-5 and TRBJ1-5, with D uncertain. This CDR3 has 14 amino acids. The germline V gene has CDR1 MNHEY and CDR2 SVGAGI. Between the trimmed V and J ends, which lost 1 base and 5 bases, there was a span of 9 bases. The CDR3 DNA follows: TGTGCCAGCAGTTACTTTGGGCCAGATCAGCCCCAGCATTTT. This sequence encodes CASSYFGPDQPQHF.

V usage is TRBV28 and J usage is TRBJ2-7; 13 positions match TRBD2. CDR1 MDHEN and CDR2 SYDVKM come from the germline V gene. The CDR3 runs 18 residues. V was clipped by 6 bases and J by 0 bases; unmatched bases: 11. DNA for the CDR3: TGTGCCAGCAGCCCCACGGGACTAGCGGGGTACTACTCCTACGAGCAGTACTTC. Translating gives CASSPTGLAGYYSYEQYF.

The chain couples TRBV2 to TRBJ2-7, with 9 bases matching TRBD1. The CDR3 has 15 amino acids. In germline, CDR1 is SNHLY, CDR2 FYNNEI. J was trimmed by 2 bases and V by 6 bases; bases with no gene match: 8. In DNA, the CDR3 is TGTGCCAGCAGCGATCCGGGACAGGGAACCTACGAGCAGTACTTC. It encodes CASSDPGQGTYEQYF.

The chain couples TRBV18 to TRBJ1-1; D is perhaps TRBD1 (5 bases). The CDR3 extends over 14 amino acids. Trimming left V 8 bases short and J 1 base short, with 14 bases between. Germline V gene lookup returns CDR1 KGHSH and CDR2 LQKENI. In nucleotides, the CDR3 is TGTGCCAGCACCTGGGGCCTTCCGAACACTGAAGCTTTCTTT. It is translated as CASTWGLPNTEAFF.

The chain carries TRBV2 and TRBJ1-4; D remains ambiguous. V gave up 6 bases and J gave up 6 bases, with 11 bases separating them. The CDR3 runs 13 residues. Germline V gene sequence: CDR1 SNHLY, CDR2 FYNNEI. CDR3 bases: TGTGCCAGCAGCGAGATTGAAGATGAAAAACTGTTTTTT. As protein: CASSEIEDEKLFF.

This chain links TRBV11-3 with TRBJ1-2; D ambiguous. CDR1 SGHNT and CDR2 YENEEA come from the germline V gene. Trimming removed 5 bases from V and 6 bases from J, with 13 bases in between. This CDR3 is 13 amino acids long. CDR3 in amino acids: CASSTSPVNGYTF. DNA of the CDR3: TGTGCCAGCAGCACCTCCCCGGTAAATGGCTACACCTTC.

The chain is built from TRBV7-3 and TRBJ1-1; D is possibly TRBD1 (6 bases). The CDR3 has 14 amino acids. CDR1 and CDR2 from the germline V gene are SGHTA and FQGTGA. V lost 5 bases and J lost 4, with 14 bases in between. The CDR3: CASSQQGGGTEAFF. The CDR3, as DNA: TGTGCCAGCAGCCAGCAGGGAGGGGGCACTGAAGCTTTCTTT.

The gene calls are TRBV9 and TRBJ1-2; 9 positions match TRBD1. In germline, CDR1 is SGDLS, CDR2 YYNGEE. The ends lost 7 bases at V and 7 bases at J; junction bases unmatched: 5. The CDR3 spans 12 residues. DNA of the CDR3: TGTGCCAGCGAGGGACAGGGCCCTGGCTACACCTTC. Protein: CASEGQGPGYTF.

The gene calls are TRBV14 and TRBJ2-5; D ambiguous. V was shortened by 3 bases and J by 1 base, with 3 bases between the two germline ends. This CDR3 spans 12 amino acids. Germline CDR1 SGHDN, CDR2 FVKESK. The CDR3 reads CASSQSQETQYF. The CDR3 DNA is TGTGCCAGCAGCCAGAGCCAAGAGACCCAGTACTTC.

The V call is TRBV5-6, the J call TRBJ1-5; D is unresolved. The CDR3 extends over 15 amino acids. Trimming took 2 bases from V and 0 from J, leaving 9 bases between them. Germline V CDR1 and CDR2: SGHDT, YYEEEE. The CDR3 DNA reads TGTGCCAGCAGCTTCGGTCTACTTAGCAATCAGCCCCAGCATTTT. It is translated as CASSFGLLSNQPQHF.

CDR3 loop: CASIGGQGIYGYTF. Here the CDR3 DNA reads TGTGCCAGCATAGGGGGACAGGGTATTTATGGCTACACCTTC. This sequence joins TRBV6-1 and TRBJ1-2; TRBD1 matches at 9 bases. The germline V gene encodes CDR1 MNHNS and CDR2 SASEGT. The CDR3 has 14 residues. V lost 7 bases and J lost 5; bases outside the gene matches: 8.